Included here is one TCR beta chain sequence, with context. Its antigen is as yet unknown. This record comes from a study of T cell responses to AZD1222 COVID-19 vaccine. Overall study results and limits: Sampled repertoires all dated from after the peak T cell response. The study reported that nearly half of spike-specific TCRs target unmutated variant regions.

Germline CDR1 reads MNHEY; CDR2 reads SVGAGI. The V and J ends lost 5 bases and 2 bases respectively, with 13 bases between them. The CDR3 is 14 amino acids. Data came from immunoSEQ multiplex PCR; TCRdb stores just in-frame clones and leaves some out. Here the sample spans 100,000 or so clones, around 80% being singletons. Sequenced here: peripheral blood, sampled on day 0 of AZD1222 vaccination. The sequence was collected from an adult in good health. V usage is TRBV6-5 and J usage is TRBJ2-7; D is unclear. The CDR3 sequence: CASSPTRLPYEQYF. The CDR3 DNA reads as TGTGCCAGCAGTCCAACTCGCCTTCCCTACGAGCAGTACTTC.